The 23 T cell receptor beta chains listed next were all sequenced from one sample in a study of shared clonotypes between healthy human individuals. Generated by immunoSEQ multiplex PCR, the TCRdb table keeps only in-frame clones and is missing some. The table has around 2.5 million clones, approximately 93% seen once. The specimen was naive CD4+ T cells from PBMCs. Subset indicated: CD45RA+ positively selected. The receptor set was obtained from a man between 18 and 35 years old in good health. Some clones in this sample may be carry-over from other donors' samples.

The chain is built from TRBV19 and TRBJ2-7; TRBD1 matches 7 bases. CDR3 length: 15 amino acids. The V and J ends lost 0 bases and 3 bases, in that order; junction bases with no gene match: 5. Germline V lookup: CDR1 LNHDA, CDR2 SQIVND (reference sequence). CDR3 residues: CASSIEGQSFYEQYF. In DNA, the CDR3 is TGTGCCAGTAGTATAGAGGGACAGTCCTTCTACGAGCAGTACTTC.

This rearrangement joins TRBV11-2 to TRBJ1-4; D perhaps matches TRBD1 (5 bases). Trimming took 5 bases from V and 5 from J, leaving 9 bases between them. The CDR3 spans 13 residues. Germline V gene lookup returns CDR1 SGHAT and CDR2 FQNNGV. DNA for the CDR3: TGTGCCAGCAGCCCCCGGGGCAATGAAAAACTGTTTTTT. Translating gives CASSPRGNEKLFF.

V usage is TRBV5-1 and J usage is TRBJ2-3, with 11 nucleotides matching TRBD1. The CDR3 runs 14 residues. V dropped 3 bases and J dropped 4; count of bases not matched to a gene: 1. The germline V gene encodes CDR1 SGHRS and CDR2 YFSETQ. The CDR3 DNA reads TGCGCCAGCAGCTGGACAGGGGGCGCAGATACGCAGTATTTT. Residues: CASSWTGGADTQYF.

This sequence joins TRBV6-6 and TRBJ1-3; D is undetermined. The CDR3 is 16 residues long. In germline, CDR1 is MNHNY, CDR2 SVGAGI (reference sequence). V lost 4 bases and J lost 0, with 13 bases in between. CDR3 region: CASSFTNFLSGNTIYF. The CDR3 region has the DNA TGTGCCAGCAGTTTCACGAATTTCCTCTCTGGAAACACCATATATTTT.

The chain joins TRBV28 to TRBJ2-3; no reliable D call. This CDR3 spans 11 amino acids. Germline CDR1 MDHEN, CDR2 SYDVKM. With 8 bases removed from V and 6 bases from J, the gap between germline ends came to 9 bases. The CDR3 protein is CASYFRDTQYF. The CDR3 DNA reads as TGTGCCAGCTATTTTAGGGATACGCAGTATTTT.

The rearrangement uses TRBV7-9 and TRBJ2-7; D is unresolved. The CDR3 is made up of 16 amino acids. V gave up 0 bases and J gave up 0 bases, with 12 bases separating them. CDR1 is SEHNR and CDR2 is FQNEAQ in the germline V gene (reference sequence). The CDR3 nucleotides are TGTGCCAGCAGCTTAGCTGTCTTGGGAAGCTCCTACGAGCAGTACTTC. Amino acid sequence: CASSLAVLGSSYEQYF.

The chain joins TRBV15 to TRBJ2-7, with TRBD1 as a possible D gene (5 bases). V lost 5 bases to trimming and J lost 2 bases, with 19 bases between them. Per the germline V gene, CDR1 is LNHNV and CDR2 is YYDKDF (reference sequence). The CDR3 is 16 amino acids. CDR3 region: CATSDPTVLRAYEQYF. CDR3 sequence (DNA): TGTGCCACCAGCGACCCGACAGTTCTTAGAGCCTACGAGCAGTACTTC. The variable domain in full, completed from reference TRBV15 and TRBJ2-7, reads DAMVIQNPRYQVTQFGKPVTLSCSQTLNHNVMYWYQQKSSQAPKLLFHYYDKDFNNEADTPDNFQSRRPNTSFCFLDIRSPGLGDTAMYLCATSDPTVLRAYEQYFGPGTRLTVT.

The chain joins TRBV5-5 to TRBJ1-5; 12 bases align to TRBD1. Germline CDR1 reads SGHKS; CDR2 reads YYEKEE (reference sequence). This CDR3 is 17 amino acids long. The V and J ends lost 5 bases and 6 bases, in that order; junction bases with no gene match: 12. CDR3 loop: CASRLGQGAQVGQPQHF. DNA of the CDR3: TGTGCCAGCAGACTGGGACAGGGGGCGCAGGTCGGTCAGCCCCAGCATTTT.

Only one count was recorded for this clone. This rearrangement joins TRBV28 to TRBJ1-3; a weak D match, TRBD1 (5 bases). The ends were cut back, 5 bases at V and 1 base at J, with 12 bases in the middle. The CDR3 extends over 15 amino acids. CDR1 is MDHEN and CDR2 is SYDVKM in the germline V gene. The CDR3 reads CASSPSGSSGNTIYF. The CDR3 nucleotides read TGTGCCAGCAGTCCCTCAGGGAGTTCTGGAAACACCATATATTTT.

This chain links TRBV7-9 with TRBJ2-7; D unclear. The CDR3 contains 12 residues. The germline V gene has CDR1 SEHNR and CDR2 FQNEAQ (reference sequence). V dropped 5 bases and J dropped 3 bases, with 8 bases sitting between them. CDR3 DNA: TGTGCCAGCAGCCCCCCCGACTACGAGCAGTACTTC. Encoded protein: CASSPPDYEQYF.

Here the CDR3 reads CASSASSGGSGANVLTF. In DNA, the CDR3 is TGCGCCAGCAGCGCCTCTAGCGGGGGCTCTGGGGCCAACGTCCTGACTTTC. The chain employs TRBV5-1 and TRBJ2-6; 10 bases fit TRBD2. The trim removed 4 bases at V and 0 bases at J, leaving 4 bases unmatched. The CDR3 contains 17 residues. Looked up from germline, CDR1 is SGHRS and CDR2 is YFSETQ.

As regards this clone: A read error may account for a junction end that differs from germline. This chain connects TRBV10-3 to TRBJ2-5; TRBD2 aligns across 11 bases. The CDR3 length is 13 residues. Germline V gives CDR1 ENHRY, CDR2 SYGVKD. CDR3 in amino acids: CAISETSGSVVDF. The DNA of the CDR3 is TGTGCCATCAGTGAGACTAGCGGGAGCGTTGTGGACTTC.

The chain joins TRBV19 to TRBJ2-5; D is uncertain. V was clipped by 3 bases and J by 2 bases, with 10 bases between them. The germline gives CDR1 LNHDA, CDR2 SQIVND (reference sequence). The CDR3 length is 14 residues. Here the CDR3 reads CASSIQPRQETQYF. CDR3 in DNA: TGTGCCAGTAGTATCCAGCCGCGACAAGAGACCCAGTACTTC.

V is TRBV5-1 and J is TRBJ2-7; 12 positions agree with TRBD2. The assigned J gene may be wrong: the sequence end matches TRBJ2-1 better. The germline V gene has CDR1 SGHRS and CDR2 YFSETQ. This CDR3 has 22 amino acids. The CDR3 DNA is TGCGCCAGCAGCCCCCTGGGCGGCGGCTCTAGCGGGAGGGTAGGTTCGAGGAATGAGCAGTTCTTC. Translating gives CASSPLGGGSSGRVGSRNEQFF.

This clone came up once. The chain links TRBV28 to TRBJ2-1; perhaps TRBD2 as D (6 bases). Germline values: CDR1 MDHEN, CDR2 SYDVKM. V was pared by 4 bases and J by 0 bases, with 22 bases between. The CDR3 sequence is 19 residues long. The CDR3 protein is CASSSIITAGIHSYNEQFF. The CDR3 coding sequence is TGTGCCAGCAGTTCCATAATCACTGCGGGGATACACTCCTACAATGAGCAGTTCTTC.

V gene TRBV5-6 combines with J gene TRBJ1-1; unclear D gene. Trimming removed 3 bases at V and 0 bases at J, with 9 bases between. Germline-derived CDR1 and CDR2 are SGHDT and YYEEEE. The CDR3 runs 14 residues. This CDR3 reads CASSSFLVNTEAFF. In nucleotides, the CDR3 is TGTGCCAGCAGCTCTTTTTTAGTGAACACTGAAGCTTTCTTT.

The chain couples TRBV5-4 to TRBJ1-1, with D possibly being TRBD1 (6 bases). This CDR3 is built from 13 residues. V lost 0 bases, J lost 10 bases, and 13 bases lay in between. Looked up from germline, CDR1 is SGHNT and CDR2 is YYREEE (reference sequence). The CDR3 region has the DNA TGTGCCAGCAGCTTGGCGGGGAGCAGGGGAGCTTTCTTT. This codes for CASSLAGSRGAFF.

The rearrangement uses TRBV5-8 and TRBJ1-2, with D perhaps matching TRBD1 (5 bases). Germline lookup yields CDR1 SGHTS and CDR2 YDEGEE. The CDR3 is made up of 13 amino acids. Between the trimmed V and J ends, which lost 7 bases and 3 bases, there was a span of 13 bases. The CDR3 loop reads CASGQGSDYGYTF. Written as DNA, the CDR3 is TGTGCCAGCGGTCAGGGATCCGACTATGGCTACACCTTC.

This clone was seen once. The rearrangement uses TRBV19 and TRBJ1-1; 9 bases are shared with TRBD1. The V segment lost 3 bases and the J segment 0 bases; nucleotides outside the gene matches: 2. This CDR3 comprises 15 residues. The germline V gene has CDR1 LNHDA and CDR2 SQIVND (reference sequence). For the CDR3, the DNA is TGTGCCAGTAGTATTGGGACAGGGCTGAACACTGAAGCTTTCTTT. Protein sequence: CASSIGTGLNTEAFF.

J is TRBJ1-5 and V is TRBV30; D is possibly TRBD1 (5 bases). Germline values: CDR1 GTSNPN, CDR2 SVGIG (reference sequence). V was cut by 1 base and J by 1 base, with 8 bases left in between. This CDR3 comprises 14 residues. The DNA for the CDR3 is TGTGCCTGGAGTGCGGGGCACAGCAATCAGCCCCAGCATTTT. Encoded protein: CAWSAGHSNQPQHF.

This clone was found once. V usage is TRBV28 and J usage is TRBJ1-1; 7 bases map to TRBD1. The CDR3 has 14 residues. Germline V gives CDR1 MDHEN, CDR2 SYDVKM. The ends lost 6 bases at V and 4 bases at J; junction bases unmatched: 8. The CDR3 protein is CASSPGDRLTEAFF. In DNA form, the CDR3 reads TGTGCCAGCAGCCCCGGGGACAGACTCACTGAAGCTTTCTTT.

The chain has TRBV7-2 and TRBJ2-7; D ambiguous. Trimming stripped 1 base from V and 1 base from J, with 11 bases between. The CDR3 covers 15 residues. In germline, CDR1 is SGHTA, CDR2 FQGNSA. CDR3 amino acids: CASSLGQLVSYEQYF. DNA of the CDR3: TGTGCCAGCAGCTTAGGGCAGCTGGTGTCCTACGAGCAGTACTTC. Filled out from reference TRBV7-2 and TRBJ2-7, the complete variable domain reads GAGVSQSPSNKVTEKGKDVELRCDPISGHTALYWYRQSLGQGLEFLIYFQGNSAPDKSGLPSDRFSAERTGGSVSTLTIQRTQQEDSAVYLCASSLGQLVSYEQYFGPGTRLTVT.

The chain employs TRBV28 and TRBJ2-2; TRBD2 matches 8 bases. The trim removed 5 bases at V and 6 bases at J, leaving 5 bases unmatched. The CDR3 is made up of 14 amino acids. CDR1 is MDHEN and CDR2 is SYDVKM in the germline V gene. CDR3 protein: CASSQTGRAGELFF. The CDR3 bases are TGTGCCAGCAGTCAGACCGGGAGGGCCGGGGAGCTGTTTTTT. The full variable domain, in which reference TRBV28 and TRBJ2-2 provide the parts outside the CDR3, is DVKVTQSSRYLVKRTGEKVFLECVQDMDHENMFWYRQDPGLGLRLIYFSYDVKMKEKGDIPEGYSVSREKKERFSLILESASTNQTSMYLCASSQTGRAGELFFGEGSRLTVL.